This T cell receptor beta chain stems from a study of blood T cell repertoires in COVID-19. Study at large: Researchers got acute and convalescent COVID-19 samples from the United States, Italy and Spain.

Study processing details: Reference gene primer amplification gave nucleated cell count estimates. Generated by immunoSEQ multiplex PCR, the TCRdb table keeps only in-frame clones and is missing some. Clone size and the V and J calls come from that table; the DNA yielded D and trimming. The table includes 250,000 to 350,000 clones, almost 90% detected once. The CDR3 spans 15 residues. CDR1 and CDR2 (germline): LNHDA, SQIVND (reference sequence). V was trimmed by 2 bases and J by 2 bases, leaving 10 bases between them. The study drew participants aged about 18 to 89 years from roughly 25 US areas. Cohort allocation depended upon clinical history that participants reported.

The rearrangement joins TRBV19 to TRBJ1-3, with no clear D. This receptor was taken from a woman under 30 with acute COVID-19. Sequenced sample: PBMCs or T cells enriched from blood (not recorded which). In DNA form, the CDR3 reads TGTGCCAGTAGTATACAAGGGAGGGCTGGAAACACCATATATTTT. This codes for CASSIQGRAGNTIYF.